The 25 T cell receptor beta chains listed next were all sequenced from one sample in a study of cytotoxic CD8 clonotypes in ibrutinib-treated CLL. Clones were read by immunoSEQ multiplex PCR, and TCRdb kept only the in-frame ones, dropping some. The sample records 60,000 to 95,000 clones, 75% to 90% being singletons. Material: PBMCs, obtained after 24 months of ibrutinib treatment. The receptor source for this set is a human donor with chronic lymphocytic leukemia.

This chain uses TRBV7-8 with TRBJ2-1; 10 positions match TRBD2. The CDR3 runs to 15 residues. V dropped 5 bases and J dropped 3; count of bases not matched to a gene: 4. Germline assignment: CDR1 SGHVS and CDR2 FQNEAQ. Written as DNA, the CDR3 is TGTGCCAGCAGCCGGCGGACTAGCGGCTACAATGAGCAGTTCTTC. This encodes CASSRRTSGYNEQFF.

This chain's CDR3 is CASSYTRDSNQPQHF. CDR3 DNA sequence: TGTGCCAGCAGTTACACCAGGGATAGCAATCAGCCCCAGCATTTT. This chain connects TRBV6-6 to TRBJ1-5; possibly TRBD1 for D (5 bases). Germline V gives CDR1 MNHNY, CDR2 SVGAGI (reference sequence). CDR3 length: 15 residues. V lost 2 bases, J lost 0 bases, and 8 bases lay in between.

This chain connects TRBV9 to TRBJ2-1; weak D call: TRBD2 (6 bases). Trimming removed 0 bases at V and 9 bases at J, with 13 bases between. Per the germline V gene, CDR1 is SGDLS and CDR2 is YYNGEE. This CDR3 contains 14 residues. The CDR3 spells CASSVGGTHSEQFF. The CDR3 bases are TGTGCCAGCAGCGTAGGGGGGACTCACTCTGAGCAGTTCTTC. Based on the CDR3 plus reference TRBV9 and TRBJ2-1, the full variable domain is DSGVTQTPKHLITATGQRVTLRCSPRSGDLSVYWYQQSLDQGLQFLIQYYNGEERAKGNILERFSAQQFPDLHSELNLSSLELGDSALYFCASSVGGTHSEQFFGPGTRLTVL.

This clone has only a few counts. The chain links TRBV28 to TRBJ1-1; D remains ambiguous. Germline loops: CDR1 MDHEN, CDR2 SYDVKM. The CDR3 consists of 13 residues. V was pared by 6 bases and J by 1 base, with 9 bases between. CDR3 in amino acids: CASRGSGNTEAFF. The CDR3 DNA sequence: TGTGCCAGCAGGGGCTCTGGGAACACTGAAGCTTTCTTT.

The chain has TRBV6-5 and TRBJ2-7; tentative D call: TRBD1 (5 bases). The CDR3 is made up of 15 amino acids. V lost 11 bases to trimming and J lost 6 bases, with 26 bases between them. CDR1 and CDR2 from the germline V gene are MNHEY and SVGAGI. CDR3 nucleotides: TGTGCCGCGTCTCGCATGGGGCACAGCAGCCTCGAGCAGTACTTC. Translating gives CAASRMGHSSLEQYF.

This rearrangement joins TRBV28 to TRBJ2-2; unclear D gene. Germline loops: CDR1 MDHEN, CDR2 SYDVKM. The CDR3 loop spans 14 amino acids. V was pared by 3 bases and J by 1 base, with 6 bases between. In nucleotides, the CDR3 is TGTGCCAGCAGTTTGGTCAGGAACACCGGGGAGCTGTTTTTT. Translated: CASSLVRNTGELFF.

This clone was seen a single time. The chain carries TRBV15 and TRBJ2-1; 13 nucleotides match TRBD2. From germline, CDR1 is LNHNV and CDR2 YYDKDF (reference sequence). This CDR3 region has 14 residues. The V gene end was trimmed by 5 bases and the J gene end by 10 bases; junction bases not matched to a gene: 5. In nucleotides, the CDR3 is TGTGCCACCAGCCCGGGACTAGCGGGACGAGAGCAGTTCTTC. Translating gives CATSPGLAGREQFF.

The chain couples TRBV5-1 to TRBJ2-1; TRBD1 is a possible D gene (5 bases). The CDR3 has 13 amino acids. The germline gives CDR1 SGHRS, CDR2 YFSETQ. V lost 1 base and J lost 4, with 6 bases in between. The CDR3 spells CASSLTGYNEQFF. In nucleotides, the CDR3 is TGCGCCAGCAGCTTGACAGGTTACAATGAGCAGTTCTTC.

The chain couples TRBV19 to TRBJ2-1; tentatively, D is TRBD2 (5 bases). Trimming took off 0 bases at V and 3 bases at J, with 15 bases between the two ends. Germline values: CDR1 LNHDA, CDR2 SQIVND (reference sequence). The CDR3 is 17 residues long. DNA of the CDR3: TGTGCCAGTAGTATAGACCACGACTATCGAGGCTACAATGAGCAGTTCTTC. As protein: CASSIDHDYRGYNEQFF. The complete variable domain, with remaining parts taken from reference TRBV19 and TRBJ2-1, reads DGGITQSPKYLFRKEGQNVTLSCEQNLNHDAMYWYRQDPGQGLRLIYYSQIVNDFQKGDIAEGYSVSREKKESFPLTVTSAQKNPTAFYLCASSIDHDYRGYNEQFFGPGTRLTVL.

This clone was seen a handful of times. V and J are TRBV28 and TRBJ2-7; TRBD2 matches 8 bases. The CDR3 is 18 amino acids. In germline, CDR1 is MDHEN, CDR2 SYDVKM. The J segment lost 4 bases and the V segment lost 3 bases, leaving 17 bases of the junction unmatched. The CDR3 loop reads CASSFGLMGSGIVYEQYF. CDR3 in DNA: TGTGCCAGCAGTTTTGGTTTGATGGGTAGCGGGATCGTTTACGAGCAGTACTTC.

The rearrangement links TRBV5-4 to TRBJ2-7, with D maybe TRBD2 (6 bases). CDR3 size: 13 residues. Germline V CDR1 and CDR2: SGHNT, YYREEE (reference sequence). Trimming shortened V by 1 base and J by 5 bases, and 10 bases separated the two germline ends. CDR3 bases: TGTGCCAGCAGCTTGAAGGCGGGAAACGAGCAGTACTTC. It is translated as CASSLKAGNEQYF.

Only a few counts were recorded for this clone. In DNA form, the CDR3 reads TGTGCCAGCAGCTTATTGGGGAATGAGCAGTTCTTC. It encodes CASSLLGNEQFF. V usage is TRBV11-3 and J usage is TRBJ2-1; D is ambiguous. Deletions cut 2 bases from V and 7 bases from J, with 6 bases between. CDR3 length: 12 residues. CDR1 and CDR2 from the germline V gene are SGHNT and YENEEA.

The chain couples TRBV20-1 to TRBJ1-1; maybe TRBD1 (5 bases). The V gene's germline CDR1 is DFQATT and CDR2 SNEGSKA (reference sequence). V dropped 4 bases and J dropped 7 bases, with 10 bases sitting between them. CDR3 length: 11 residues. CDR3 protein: CSAKQEIEAFF. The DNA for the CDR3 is TGCAGTGCTAAACAGGAGATTGAAGCTTTCTTT.

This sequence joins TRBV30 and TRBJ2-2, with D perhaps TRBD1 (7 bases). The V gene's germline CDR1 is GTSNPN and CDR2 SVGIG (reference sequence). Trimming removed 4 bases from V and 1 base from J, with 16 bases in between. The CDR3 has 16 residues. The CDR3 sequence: CAWKVGQGGNTGELFF. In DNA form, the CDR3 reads TGTGCCTGGAAGGTGGGGCAGGGGGGGAACACCGGGGAGCTGTTTTTT.

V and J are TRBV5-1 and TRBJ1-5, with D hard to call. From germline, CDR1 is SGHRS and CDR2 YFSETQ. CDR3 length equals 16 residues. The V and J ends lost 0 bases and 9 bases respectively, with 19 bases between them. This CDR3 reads CASSLAGSFSAGPQHF. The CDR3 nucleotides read TGCGCCAGCAGCTTGGCCGGGAGCTTCAGCGCTGGGCCCCAGCATTTT.

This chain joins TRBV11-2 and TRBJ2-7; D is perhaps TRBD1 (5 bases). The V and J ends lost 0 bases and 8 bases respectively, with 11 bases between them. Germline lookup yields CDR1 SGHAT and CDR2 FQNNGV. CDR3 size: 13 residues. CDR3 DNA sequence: TGTGCCAGCAGCTTAGATCCAGGGCCCCAGCAGTACTTC. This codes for CASSLDPGPQQYF.

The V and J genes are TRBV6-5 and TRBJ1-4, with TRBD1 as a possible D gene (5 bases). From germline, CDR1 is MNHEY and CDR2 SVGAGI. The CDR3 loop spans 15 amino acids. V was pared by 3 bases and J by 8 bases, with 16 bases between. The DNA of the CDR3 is TGTGCCAGCAGTTATGGCTCGTTTGGGGGAGAAAAACTGTTTTTT. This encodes CASSYGSFGGEKLFF.

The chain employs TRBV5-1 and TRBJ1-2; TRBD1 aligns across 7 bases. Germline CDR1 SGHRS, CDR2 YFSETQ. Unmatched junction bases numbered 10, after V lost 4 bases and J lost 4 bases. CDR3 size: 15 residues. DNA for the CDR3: TGCGCCAGCAGCCCGAGACAGGGAGGGTTCTATGGCTACACCTTC. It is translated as CASSPRQGGFYGYTF.

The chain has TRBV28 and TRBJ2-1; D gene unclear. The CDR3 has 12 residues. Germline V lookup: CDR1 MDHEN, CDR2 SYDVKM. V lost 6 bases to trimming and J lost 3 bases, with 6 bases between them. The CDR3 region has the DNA TGTGCCAGCAGCCTCGGCTACAATGAGCAGTTCTTC. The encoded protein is CASSLGYNEQFF.

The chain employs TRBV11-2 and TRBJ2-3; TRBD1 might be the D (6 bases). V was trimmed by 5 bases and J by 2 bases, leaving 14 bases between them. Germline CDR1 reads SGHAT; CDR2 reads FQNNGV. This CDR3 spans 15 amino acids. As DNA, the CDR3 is TGTGCCAGCAGCGTTCGGCAGGGGCCCACAGATACGCAGTATTTT. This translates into CASSVRQGPTDTQYF.

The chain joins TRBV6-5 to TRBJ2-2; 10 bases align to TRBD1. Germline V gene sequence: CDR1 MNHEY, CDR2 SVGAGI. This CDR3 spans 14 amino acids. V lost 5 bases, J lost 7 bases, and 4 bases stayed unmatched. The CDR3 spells CASSRQGAGGELFF. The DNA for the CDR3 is TGTGCCAGCAGTCGACAGGGGGCAGGCGGGGAGCTGTTTTTT.

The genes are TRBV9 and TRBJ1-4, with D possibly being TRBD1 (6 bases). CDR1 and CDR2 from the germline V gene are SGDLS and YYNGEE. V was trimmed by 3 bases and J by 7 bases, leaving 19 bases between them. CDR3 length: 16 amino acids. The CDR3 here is CASSAQEGGFGEKLFF. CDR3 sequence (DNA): TGTGCCAGCAGCGCCCAAGAAGGGGGTTTTGGTGAAAAACTGTTTTTT.

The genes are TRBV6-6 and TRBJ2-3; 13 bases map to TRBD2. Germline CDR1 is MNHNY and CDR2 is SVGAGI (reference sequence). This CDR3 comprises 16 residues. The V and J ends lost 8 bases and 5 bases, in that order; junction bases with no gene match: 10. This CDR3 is CASYTSGRGAEDTQYF. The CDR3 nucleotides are TGTGCCAGCTACACTAGCGGGAGGGGGGCGGAAGATACGCAGTATTTT.

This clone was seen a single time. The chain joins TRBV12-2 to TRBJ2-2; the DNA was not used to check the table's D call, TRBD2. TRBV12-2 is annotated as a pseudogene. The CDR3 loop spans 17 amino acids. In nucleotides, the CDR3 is TGTGCAAGTCGCTTAGCGTCTAGCGGGGCTGACACCGGGGAGCTGTTTTTT. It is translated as CASRLASSGADTGELFF.

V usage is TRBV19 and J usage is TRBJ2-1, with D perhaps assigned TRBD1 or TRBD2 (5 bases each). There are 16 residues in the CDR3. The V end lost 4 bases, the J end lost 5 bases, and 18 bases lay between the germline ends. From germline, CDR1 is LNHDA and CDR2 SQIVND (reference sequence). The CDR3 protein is CASSTQYPGGNNEQFF. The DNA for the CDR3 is TGTGCCAGTAGTACCCAGTATCCTGGGGGAAACAATGAGCAGTTCTTC.